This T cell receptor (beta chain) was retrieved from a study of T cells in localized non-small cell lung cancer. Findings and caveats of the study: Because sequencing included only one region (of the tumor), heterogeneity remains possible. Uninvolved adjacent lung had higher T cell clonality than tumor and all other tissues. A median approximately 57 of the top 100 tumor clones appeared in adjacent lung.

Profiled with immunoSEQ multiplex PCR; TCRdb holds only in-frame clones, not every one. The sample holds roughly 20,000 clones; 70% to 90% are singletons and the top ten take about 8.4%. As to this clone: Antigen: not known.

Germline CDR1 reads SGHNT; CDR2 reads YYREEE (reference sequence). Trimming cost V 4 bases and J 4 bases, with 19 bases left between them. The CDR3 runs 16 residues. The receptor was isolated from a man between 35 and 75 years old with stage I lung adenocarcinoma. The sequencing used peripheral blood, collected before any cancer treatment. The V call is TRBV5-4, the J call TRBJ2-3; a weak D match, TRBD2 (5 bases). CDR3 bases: TGTGCCAGCAGCCATCTGGGGAGCGGTGGAGCAGATACGCAGTATTTT. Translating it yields CASSHLGSGGADTQYF.